This T cell receptor beta chain was profiled in a study of post-analysis software for immune sequencing data. Study-wide context: Patients had relapsing-remitting, secondary progressive or progressive-relapsing multiple sclerosis; some lacked subtype.

Notes on the study in general: Samples made in the same batch grouped tightly together by F measure. Multiple sclerosis was associated with a significant reduction in normalized Chao1 diversity relative to controls. Higher frequency in patients than in controls was seen for roughly five TRBV segments, with TRBV5-6, TRBV5-1 and TRBV20-1 among them.

To note about this clonotype: Its target is not known.

TCR beta libraries were prepared from cDNA with unique molecular identifiers. TCRdb itself ran the PCR reads through MiXCR, one entry per CDR3 protein. This sample has a few hundred thousand distinct CDR3 sequences, with 30% to 45% found just once. The V gene lost 3 bases and the J gene lost 2 bases, with 14 bases spanning the gap. This CDR3 region has 15 residues. The rearrangement uses TRBV12-3 or TRBV12-4 and TRBJ2-7; unclear D gene. The source material was blood. The TCR sequence derives from a girl aged 5-17 years with multiple sclerosis. The CDR3 spells CASSFALLPPYEQYF. Written as DNA, the CDR3 is TGTGCCAGCAGTTTTGCCCTTCTACCTCCCTACGAGCAGTACTTC.